The 24 T cell receptor beta chains listed next were all sequenced from one sample in a study of OX40 agonist ivuxolimab in advanced cancers. This table comes from immunoSEQ multiplex PCR, and its TCRdb copy is limited to in-frame clones, with some not included. The table has about 77,000 clones, 65% to 85% seen once. This material consisted of CD4+ or CD8+ T cells sorted from blood, taken in a trial of the OX40 agonist ivuxolimab. The receptors come from an adult with an advanced solid tumor such as melanoma, head and neck, liver or kidney cancer.

The chain employs TRBV7-2 and TRBJ1-1; D is ambiguous. V was clipped by 1 base and J by 1 base, with 13 bases between them. Germline-derived CDR1 and CDR2 are SGHTA and FQGNSA. This CDR3 region has 16 residues. CDR3 region: CASSLDEALWNTEAFF. The DNA for the CDR3 is TGTGCCAGCAGCTTAGATGAAGCTTTATGGAACACTGAAGCTTTCTTT.

This clone was detected once. This chain connects TRBV19 to TRBJ2-3; 14 bases agree with TRBD2. V trimming: 3 bases; J trimming: 5 bases; junction bases outside the gene matches: 7. The CDR3 runs to 17 residues. CDR1 and CDR2 (germline): LNHDA, SQIVND (reference sequence). The CDR3 nucleotides read TGTGCCAGTAGTATGAGGGGACTAGCGGGAGCGCGAGATACGCAGTATTTT. Translating it yields CASSMRGLAGARDTQYF.

The chain carries TRBV5-6 and TRBJ2-5; 7 bases are shared with TRBD2. Germline assignment: CDR1 SGHDT and CDR2 YYEEEE. This CDR3 region has 16 residues. The trim removed 0 bases at V and 2 bases at J, leaving 7 bases unmatched. The chain's CDR3 is CASSLGVAGEQETQYF. DNA for the CDR3: TGTGCCAGCAGCTTGGGAGTTGCGGGGGAGCAAGAGACCCAGTACTTC.

The chain couples TRBV6-1 to TRBJ1-6; tentative D call: TRBD1 (6 bases). The germline V gene has CDR1 MNHNS and CDR2 SASEGT. Trimming pared 1 base from V and 7 bases from J, leaving 14 bases between. This CDR3 spans 16 amino acids. Written as DNA, the CDR3 is TGTGCCAGCAGTGAAGTTGGGTCAGGGGCCAATTCACCCCTCCACTTT. Translating gives CASSEVGSGANSPLHF.

The genes are TRBV11-2 and TRBJ1-2, with D possibly being TRBD1 (6 bases). The V and J ends lost 5 bases and 0 bases respectively, with 10 bases between them. Germline CDR1 SGHAT, CDR2 FQNNGV. The CDR3 runs to 14 residues. The CDR3 sequence is CASSTGGSNYGYTF. The DNA for the CDR3 is TGTGCCAGCAGCACCGGGGGCTCTAACTATGGCTACACCTTC. The whole variable domain, remainder taken from reference TRBV11-2 and TRBJ1-2, is EAGVAQSPRYKIIEKRQSVAFWCNPISGHATLYWYQQILGQGPKLLIQFQNNGVVDDSQLPKDRFSAERLKGVDSTLKIQPAKLEDSAVYLCASSTGGSNYGYTFGSGTRLTVV.

The chain employs TRBV4-2 and TRBJ2-7, with TRBD2 identical over 8 bases. The CDR3 is made up of 12 amino acids. Germline CDR1 and CDR2: LGHNA and YNFKEQ. V dropped 5 bases and J dropped 7; count of bases not matched to a gene: 4. CDR3 DNA: TGTGCCAGCAGCTCCCGACTAGCGGAGCAGTACTTC. Translating it yields CASSSRLAEQYF.

The V and J genes are TRBV25-1 and TRBJ1-2, with 9 bases fitting TRBD1. Germline V gene lookup returns CDR1 MGHDK and CDR2 SYGVNS. The length of the CDR3 is 13 residues. J lost 6 bases, V lost 6 bases, and 5 bases had no gene match. The CDR3 here is CASSPTGGDGYTF. The CDR3 nucleotides are TGTGCCAGCAGCCCGACAGGGGGGGATGGCTACACCTTC.

The chain combines TRBV7-9 with TRBJ2-2; tentatively, D is TRBD1 or TRBD2 (5 bases each). Trimming shortened V by 6 bases and J by 3 bases, and 26 bases separated the two germline ends. The germline V gene encodes CDR1 SEHNR and CDR2 FQNEAQ (reference sequence). The CDR3 totals 19 residues. CDR3 DNA: TGTGCCAGCAGTTCCAGAGCCACCGGGACCACCACATACACCGGGGAGCTGTTTTTT. It yields the protein CASSSRATGTTTYTGELFF.

The chain combines TRBV14 with TRBJ1-1; unclear D gene. This CDR3 comprises 13 residues. The V and J ends lost 2 bases and 1 base respectively, with 5 bases between them. The germline V gene encodes CDR1 SGHDN and CDR2 FVKESK. CDR3 residues: CASSQSRNTEAFF. As DNA, the CDR3 is TGTGCCAGCAGCCAAAGCCGGAACACTGAAGCTTTCTTT.

The rearrangement joins TRBV4-1 to TRBJ2-7; 8 bases align to TRBD1. Per germline, CDR1 MGHRA and CDR2 YSYEKL. V lost 4 bases to trimming and J lost 3 bases; unmatched junction nucleotides: 8. CDR3 length equals 15 residues. In DNA form, the CDR3 reads TGCGCCAGCAGCCTCCTGTCGGACAGGGTCTACGAGCAGTACTTC. Translation: CASSLLSDRVYEQYF.

The J gene is TRBJ2-7, the V gene TRBV6-1, with 7 bases lining up with TRBD1. Germline V lookup: CDR1 MNHNS, CDR2 SASEGT. This CDR3 has 14 amino acids. Trimming removed 1 base from V and 6 bases from J; junction bases left unmatched: 6. The CDR3 DNA is TGTGCCAGCAGTGAAGGACAGGGTTTTGCCGAGCAGTACTTC. Encoded protein: CASSEGQGFAEQYF.

The J gene is TRBJ1-2, the V gene TRBV5-4; 11 bases fit TRBD1. The CDR3 extends over 16 amino acids. Germline V lookup: CDR1 SGHNT, CDR2 YYREEE (reference sequence). V lost 4 bases, J lost 4 bases, and 9 bases stayed unmatched. The CDR3 coding sequence is TGTGCCAGCAGCCAAGATTCCGGGACAGGGGGCTATGGCTACACCTTC. Its translation: CASSQDSGTGGYGYTF.

The chain is built from TRBV7-7 and TRBJ2-7; possible D gene TRBD2, 6 bases. The germline CDR1 and CDR2 sequences are SSHAT and FNYEAQ (reference sequence). V was pared by 1 base and J by 7 bases, with 14 bases between. The CDR3 is 14 residues long. For the CDR3, the DNA is TGTGCCAGCAGCTTAGACTCGGGAGAGGGGGAGCAGTACTTC. As protein: CASSLDSGEGEQYF.

This clone was observed a few times. The rearrangement joins TRBV19 to TRBJ1-2; D not certain. CDR1 and CDR2 from the germline V gene are LNHDA and SQIVND (reference sequence). This CDR3 region has 15 residues. Trimming cost V 2 bases and J 3 bases, with 13 bases left between them. The CDR3 loop reads CASSISGGMDYGYTF. The CDR3 coding sequence is TGTGCCAGTAGTATAAGTGGAGGGATGGACTATGGCTACACCTTC. Combining the CDR3 with reference TRBV19 and TRBJ1-2 gives the whole variable domain DGGITQSPKYLFRKEGQNVTLSCEQNLNHDAMYWYRQDPGQGLRLIYYSQIVNDFQKGDIAEGYSVSREKKESFPLTVTSAQKNPTAFYLCASSISGGMDYGYTFGSGTRLTVV.

This sequence joins TRBV18 and TRBJ2-7; 8 nucleotides match TRBD2. The germline V gene has CDR1 KGHSH and CDR2 LQKENI. The CDR3 extends over 18 amino acids. The V segment lost 3 bases and the J segment 6 bases; nucleotides outside the gene matches: 19. In DNA form, the CDR3 reads TGTGCCAGCTCACCGGGAGGGGCTGGAGCGGGGGCCGGAGCCGAGCAGTACTTC. Amino acids: CASSPGGAGAGAGAEQYF.

The chain couples TRBV7-4 to TRBJ2-3, with 9 positions matching TRBD2. CDR1 and CDR2 from the germline V gene are SGHVT and SQSDAQ. V shed 5 bases, J shed 1 base, and the junction held 7 bases outside the gene matches. This CDR3 spans 16 amino acids. CDR3 loop: CASSLDWTSGTDTQYF. The CDR3 bases are TGTGCCAGCAGCCTAGACTGGACTAGCGGCACAGATACGCAGTATTTT.

As to this clone: This may be a read error: a much more frequent sequence differs by one nucleotide. Here the CDR3 omits its conserved ending phenylalanine or tryptophan, so a read error is the likely source. The chain joins TRBV5-8 to TRBJ2-2; 9 positions match TRBD2. Germline V gene sequence: CDR1 SGHTS, CDR2 YDEGEE. J was trimmed by 5 bases and V by 4 bases; bases with no gene match: 9. The CDR3 length is 16 residues. CDR3 in DNA: TGTGCCAGCAGCCAAGATAGCGGGGGAAATACCGGGGAGCTGTTTTCT. Protein sequence: CASSQDSGGNTGELFS.

The J gene is TRBJ2-3, the V gene TRBV11-1; D remains unclear. Germline CDR1 reads SGHAT; CDR2 reads FQDESV (reference sequence). The CDR3 covers 11 residues. V lost 8 bases and J 2 bases, leaving 5 bases between the germline ends. The CDR3 loop reads CASSATDTQYF. The CDR3 coding sequence is TGTGCCAGCTCGGCCACAGATACGCAGTATTTT.

The chain joins TRBV6-4 to TRBJ2-5; 8 nucleotides align to TRBD2. The J call is uncertain, as TRBJ2-7 better fits the DNA end. Germline-derived CDR1 and CDR2 are MRHNA and SNTAGT. This CDR3 contains 15 residues. This CDR3 is CASSARGAGDYEQYF. The CDR3 bases are TGTGCCAGCAGTGCCCGGGGAGCGGGAGACTACGAGCAGTACTTC.

The chain joins TRBV25-1 to TRBJ1-1; D gene ambiguous. V shed 3 bases and J shed 4 bases, with 9 bases lying between them. CDR3 length: 13 amino acids. CDR1 is MGHDK and CDR2 is SYGVNS in the germline V gene. CDR3 residues: CASSEGKGTEAFF. In DNA form, the CDR3 reads TGTGCCAGCAGTGAGGGGAAGGGCACTGAAGCTTTCTTT.

The chain employs TRBV7-2 and TRBJ2-3; 9 nucleotides line up with TRBD2. CDR1 and CDR2 from the germline V gene are SGHTA and FQGNSA. This CDR3 has 14 residues. Germline trimming cut 4 bases from V and 1 base from J; bases unmatched to any gene: 0. CDR3 amino acids: CASSWTSGTDTQYF. The CDR3 DNA reads TGTGCCAGCAGCTGGACTAGCGGCACAGATACGCAGTATTTT. Full variable domain (missing parts from reference TRBV7-2 and TRBJ2-3): GAGVSQSPSNKVTEKGKDVELRCDPISGHTALYWYRQSLGQGLEFLIYFQGNSAPDKSGLPSDRFSAERTGGSVSTLTIQRTQQEDSAVYLCASSWTSGTDTQYFGPGTRLTVL.

The CDR3 protein is CASSIFSSGSTDTQYF. CDR3 DNA: TGTGCCAGCAGCATTTTTAGTAGCGGGAGTACAGATACGCAGTATTTT. The rearrangement joins TRBV7-8 to TRBJ2-3, with 9 bases lining up with TRBD2. From germline, CDR1 is SGHVS and CDR2 FQNEAQ. J gave up 3 bases and V 5 bases, and 9 bases lay outside the gene matches. This CDR3 contains 16 residues.

J is TRBJ2-3 and V is TRBV10-2, with 16 positions matching TRBD2. V was pared by 6 bases and J by 4 bases, with 1 base of the junction left unmatched. This CDR3 spans 15 amino acids. Germline values: CDR1 WSHSY, CDR2 SAAADI. The CDR3 DNA is TGCGCCAGCAGAGGGACTAGCGGGGGGGCAGATACGCAGTATTTT. Translation gives CASRGTSGGADTQYF.

This clone was counted a few times. V and J are TRBV2 and TRBJ2-5; TRBD1 matches 8 bases. CDR1 and CDR2 from the germline V gene are SNHLY and FYNNEI. J lost 3 bases, V lost 4 bases, and 4 bases had no gene match. There are 14 residues in the CDR3. CDR3 residues: CASSVMTGEETQYF. CDR3 in DNA: TGTGCCAGCAGTGTAATGACAGGGGAAGAGACCCAGTACTTC.